This TCR beta chain was identified in a study of blood T cell repertoires in COVID-19 (dated by TCRdb to 2019 to 2021). For the study in its entirety: Samples from collaborators originated in the United States, Italy and Spain and spanned both the acute and convalescent phases of COVID-19. The prospective study material was composed of cDNA or gDNA derived from T cells, B-cell-depleted T cells, or PBMCs. The dataset comprised deeply sampled blood TCRbeta repertoires from subjects exposed to, actively infected with, or recovered from COVID-19. The repertoires were released in a freely available public database meant as a resource for research on the immune response to SARS-CoV-2. The samples were drawn from the first 160 participants of the ongoing ImmuneRACE study and from 1,254 subjects provided by 6 global collaborators. Sample metadata almost always included a de-identified subject ID, COVID-19 status, age in years and sex. Where available, HLA class I and class II types were taken from metadata supplied by the sample provider and were not determined by assay-based typing. Summary of the overall study and its limitations: The amount of clinical and demographic metadata varied by source and participant and was provided uncurated.

Taken from cysteine to phenylalanine, the CDR3 has 13 residues. Left in the record is the CDR3 DNA by itself, 39 bases read in frame from the first base. The germline V gene encodes CDR1 KGHDR and CDR2 SFDVKD. Cut back by 0 bases and 7 bases, the V and J ends lie 8 bases apart. Each collaborating institution followed its own protocols to collect whole blood in K2EDTA tubes. Collaborator samples were shipped for TCRbeta analysis as frozen whole blood, isolated PBMCs, or DNA extracted from either sample type. As for this clone: Its antigen target is currently unknown. No base quality values were provided; no much bigger clone lies one nucleotide off.

The immunoSEQ Assay, a bias-controlled multiplex PCR, was used to amplify TCRbeta CDR3 regions from genomic DNA. The authors processed their data as follows. The number of nucleated cells in each sample was estimated from the amplification of reference gene primers within the assay. To quantify the absolute abundance of each unique TCRbeta CDR3 rearrangement, sequence reads were collapsed and filtered. Productive Simpson clonality was computed per sample as the square root of Simpson's diversity index over productive rearrangements. This immuneACCESS table, as held by TCRdb, lists in-frame sequences with V and J called but not all clones. Of the missing ones, under half trace to an unresolved V gene in checked studies; the others have no known cause. The V and J calls and clone size are taken from that table; D and trimming were inferred from the DNA. Present in this sample are a few hundred thousand clones, around 90% of which were seen just once. The top ten hold 1% of the sample.

The sequenced material came from peripheral blood. The chain uses TRBV24-1 and TRBJ1-2; no confident D gene assignment can be made. This TCR was sampled from a middle-aged man with active or convalescent COVID-19. The bases read TGTGCCACCAGTGATTTGCCAGAATTTGGCTACACCTTC. Its translation reads: CATSDLPEFGYTF.